One sample yielded the 32 T cell receptor beta chains listed below, sequenced in a study of T cell changes during pregnancy in multiple sclerosis. Profiled with immunoSEQ multiplex PCR; TCRdb holds only in-frame clones, not every one. The data hold some 60,000 clones, with roughly 90% observed a single time. The specimen was peripheral blood, collected in the second trimester of pregnancy. These receptors all stem from a female donor in good health, enrolled as a control in a pregnancy study.

The chain uses TRBV28 and TRBJ1-1, with D uncertain. Trimming took 6 bases from V and 11 from J, leaving 10 bases between them. CDR3 size: 10 residues. Germline CDR1 MDHEN, CDR2 SYDVKM. CDR3: CASSRSWAFF. The CDR3 DNA reads as TGTGCCAGCAGCAGGTCCTGGGCTTTCTTT.

This chain uses TRBV27 with TRBJ2-3, with 9 bases lining up with TRBD2. The CDR3 is 21 residues long. V trimming: 4 bases; J trimming: 4 bases; junction bases outside the gene matches: 24. Germline V gene lookup returns CDR1 MNHEY and CDR2 SMNVEV (reference sequence). DNA for the CDR3: TGTGCCAGCAGTTCAATATCGGGGGTAGTGTCCAGCGGGAGGTTCCCAGATACGCAGTATTTT. Amino acid sequence: CASSSISGVVSSGRFPDTQYF.

The rearrangement uses TRBV6-5 and TRBJ1-6; no definite D call. The germline CDR1 and CDR2 sequences are MNHEY and SVGAGI. V lost 5 bases to trimming and J lost 13 bases, with 12 bases between them. This CDR3 is built from 12 residues. The CDR3 reads CASSTLRGPLHF. CDR3 nucleotide sequence: TGTGCCAGCAGTACTTTACGAGGGCCCCTCCACTTT.

The rearrangement uses TRBV20-1 and TRBJ2-1; possible D gene TRBD2, 6 bases. The CDR3 runs to 11 residues. Trimming took off 6 bases at V and 11 bases at J, with 14 bases between the two ends. The germline V gene encodes CDR1 DFQATT and CDR2 SNEGSKA (reference sequence). The chain's CDR3 is CSARLSGKQFF. CDR3 DNA sequence: TGCAGTGCACGGCTTAGCGGAAAGCAGTTCTTC.

The V and J genes are TRBV6-6 and TRBJ2-5; a weak D match, TRBD2 (7 bases). V was clipped by 4 bases and J by 1 base, with 10 bases between them. The germline gives CDR1 MNHNY, CDR2 SVGAGI (reference sequence). This CDR3 is built from 14 residues. The CDR3 DNA is TGTGCCAGCAGTTGGGGGGGGCTCCAAGAGACCCAGTACTTC. Translation gives CASSWGGLQETQYF.

J is TRBJ2-7 and V is TRBV12-5; the D gene is possibly TRBD1 (8 bases). V was clipped by 6 bases and J by 7 bases, with 13 bases between them. The V gene's germline CDR1 is LGHNT and CDR2 FRNRAP. CDR3 length equals 12 residues. The CDR3 reads CASGLQGGEQYF. The CDR3 DNA reads as TGTGCTAGTGGCCTACAGGGGGGGGAGCAGTACTTC.

Only one count was recorded for this clone. The V call is TRBV4-1, the J call TRBJ2-7; D may be TRBD1 (6 bases). The CDR3 sequence is 14 residues long. The germline V and J ends were trimmed by 1 base and 5 bases, with 12 bases remaining between them. CDR1 is MGHRA, CDR2 YSYEKL, per germline. The CDR3 spells CASSQGGGGDEQYF. The CDR3 nucleotides read TGCGCCAGCAGCCAAGGAGGGGGTGGCGACGAGCAGTACTTC.

The chain has TRBV6-4 and TRBJ1-4, with 11 bases that match TRBD1. CDR1 MRHNA and CDR2 SNTAGT come from the germline V gene. The CDR3 has 14 residues. J lost 11 bases, V lost 8 bases, and 10 bases had no gene match. The CDR3 sequence is CASRSRTGGRKLFF. CDR3 nucleotides: TGTGCCAGCCGCTCCAGGACAGGGGGCAGGAAACTGTTTTTT.

The CDR3 bases are TGTGCCAGCAGGGGGGGTGAGCAGTTCTTC. It codes for CASRGGEQFF. The gene calls are TRBV9 and TRBJ2-1; tentative D call: TRBD2 (6 bases). With 5 bases removed from V and 9 bases from J, the gap between germline ends came to 6 bases. Germline CDR1 reads SGDLS; CDR2 reads YYNGEE. The CDR3 has 10 residues.

This chain uses TRBV30 with TRBJ2-1, with 9 bases matching TRBD2. The CDR3 totals 14 residues. Germline V CDR1 and CDR2: GTSNPN, SVGIG (reference sequence). The J segment lost 8 bases and the V segment lost 6 bases, leaving 11 bases of the junction unmatched. The CDR3, as DNA: TGTGCCTGCAGATCTAGCGGGACGACAGATGAGCAGTTCTTC. This gives the protein CACRSSGTTDEQFF.

This chain connects TRBV5-1 to TRBJ2-1; 7 positions agree with TRBD1. The J segment lost 6 bases and the V segment lost 5 bases, leaving 8 bases of the junction unmatched. This CDR3 region has 14 residues. Germline CDR1 and CDR2: SGHRS and YFSETQ. The CDR3 region is CASSYMGQTNEQFF. The CDR3 DNA sequence: TGCGCCAGCAGTTATATGGGACAGACCAATGAGCAGTTCTTC.

The J gene is TRBJ2-2, the V gene TRBV6-6; 9 bases fit TRBD1. In germline, CDR1 is MNHNY, CDR2 SVGAGI (reference sequence). CDR3 length: 16 residues. J lost 3 bases, V lost 2 bases, and 4 bases had no gene match. The chain's CDR3 is CASSYKQGADTGELFF. The CDR3 DNA is TGTGCCAGCAGTTACAAACAGGGGGCTGACACCGGGGAGCTGTTTTTT.

This chain joins TRBV2 and TRBJ1-5; D is perhaps TRBD1 (5 bases). CDR1 SNHLY and CDR2 FYNNEI come from the germline V gene. This CDR3 comprises 13 residues. V lost 8 bases, J lost 7 bases, and 15 bases lay in between. The CDR3 is CASGGAGKQPQHF. As DNA, the CDR3 is TGTGCCAGCGGCGGAGCAGGGAAACAGCCCCAGCATTTT.

CDR3 DNA: TGTGCCAGCAGTGGTACCTACAGGGGTAAGGCTTTCTTT. It is translated as CASSGTYRGKAFF. The chain is built from TRBV6-1 and TRBJ1-1; TRBD1 agrees at 7 bases. The trim removed 4 bases at V and 11 bases at J, leaving 10 bases unmatched. CDR1 is MNHNS and CDR2 is SASEGT in the germline V gene. This CDR3 is built from 13 residues.

The gene calls are TRBV11-2 and TRBJ2-1, with D maybe TRBD1 (5 bases). Between the trimmed V and J ends, which lost 4 bases and 8 bases, there was a span of 18 bases. CDR1 and CDR2 (germline): SGHAT, FQNNGV. The CDR3 is made up of 15 amino acids. CDR3 coding DNA: TGTGCCAGCAGCTCACAGGACGCGAGTGGACATGAGCAGTTCTTC. Translating gives CASSSQDASGHEQFF.

The chain employs TRBV7-9 and TRBJ2-2; TRBD2 aligns across 7 bases. The CDR3 covers 13 residues. Germline V gene sequence: CDR1 SEHNR, CDR2 FQNEAQ (reference sequence). The CDR3 reads CIGGGANTGELFF. Written as DNA, the CDR3 is TGTATCGGGGGAGGGGCGAACACCGGGGAGCTGTTTTTT.

The rearrangement uses TRBV6-5 and TRBJ1-1, with D uncertain. Per germline, CDR1 MNHEY and CDR2 SVGAGI. This CDR3 has 13 residues. V shed 6 bases and J shed 1 base, with 9 bases lying between them. The CDR3 loop reads CASRDRGNTEAFF. The CDR3, as DNA: TGTGCCAGCAGAGATCGGGGGAACACTGAAGCTTTCTTT.

The chain uses TRBV14 and TRBJ2-1; D may be TRBD1 (5 bases). The V gene lost 1 base and the J gene lost 9 bases, with 13 bases spanning the gap. Germline-derived CDR1 and CDR2 are SGHDN and FVKESK. The CDR3 contains 14 residues. The CDR3 DNA is TGTGCCAGCAGCCAAGTGTCCAGACAGAGTGAGCAGTTCTTC. Translated, it gives CASSQVSRQSEQFF.

A note on this clone: The DNA is left out, because the CDR3 cannot be placed on it with certainty; the CDR3 is given as TCRdb lists it. CDR3 in amino acids: CASSQYLFGVGPGQPQHF. This chain uses TRBV23-1 with TRBJ1-5. TRBV23-1 is noted as an ORF with a role that remains uncertain. 18 amino acids form the CDR3, both terminal residues included.

This clone has only one observation. The chain carries TRBV7-3 and TRBJ2-1; 7 bases agree with TRBD1. V lost 1 base to trimming and J lost 3 bases; unmatched junction nucleotides: 6. CDR3 length: 16 amino acids. CDR1 and CDR2 from the germline V gene are SGHTA and FQGTGA. CDR3 sequence: CASSLSRGTNYNEQFF. The CDR3 region has the DNA TGTGCCAGCAGCTTAAGCAGGGGGACCAACTACAATGAGCAGTTCTTC.

The rearrangement links TRBV30 to TRBJ1-6; 8 bases map to TRBD1. Trimming cost V 2 bases and J 4 bases; bases outside gene matches: 10. Germline values: CDR1 GTSNPN, CDR2 SVGIG (reference sequence). CDR3 length: 17 residues. CDR3 nucleotides: TGTGCCTGGAGTTATACAGGGGGGCTCCGATATAATTCACCCCTCCACTTT. This translates into CAWSYTGGLRYNSPLHF.

This clone showed up just once. The rearrangement uses TRBV6-1 and TRBJ2-7, with 8 bases lining up with TRBD1. With V trimmed by 4 bases and J by 4 bases, 6 bases remained unmatched. CDR3 length: 14 amino acids. Per the germline V gene, CDR1 is MNHNS and CDR2 is SASEGT. CDR3 coding DNA: TGTGCCAGCAGTGCCGGGACAGGTGCTTACGAGCAGTACTTC. It codes for CASSAGTGAYEQYF.

V and J are TRBV5-1 and TRBJ1-1; a possible D gene is TRBD1 (5 bases). Germline assignment: CDR1 SGHRS and CDR2 YFSETQ. Trimming removed 4 bases from V and 0 bases from J, with 13 bases in between. This CDR3 has 15 amino acids. The CDR3 bases are TGCGCCAGCAGCGTAGTAGCAGGGTTGAACACTGAAGCTTTCTTT. Protein: CASSVVAGLNTEAFF.

The V call is TRBV15, the J call TRBJ2-5; TRBD2 aligns across 10 bases. CDR1 and CDR2 from the germline V gene are LNHNV and YYDKDF (reference sequence). The CDR3 runs to 15 residues. Losses at the gene ends were 6 bases for V and 1 base for J; bases not matched to a gene: 5. CDR3 nucleotides: TGTGCCACCAGTAGGGGACTAGCGACCCAAGAGACCCAGTACTTC. Translated: CATSRGLATQETQYF.

This chain connects TRBV5-4 to TRBJ2-1, with D possibly matching TRBD2 (7 bases). Germline V gives CDR1 SGHNT, CDR2 YYREEE (reference sequence). The ends were cut back, 1 base at V and 5 bases at J, with 13 bases in the middle. The CDR3 consists of 15 residues. CDR3 DNA sequence: TGTGCCAGCAGCTTGAACGGGGGGCTCCACAATGAGCAGTTCTTC. Amino acids: CASSLNGGLHNEQFF. The whole variable domain, filled in from reference TRBV5-4 and TRBJ2-1, reads ETGVTQSPTHLIKTRGQQVTLRCSSQSGHNTVSWYQQALGQGPQFIFQYYREEENGRGNFPPRFSGLQFPNYSSELNVNALELDDSALYLCASSLNGGLHNEQFFGPGTRLTVL.

The chain joins TRBV6-1 to TRBJ1-5; D is unresolved. CDR3 length: 13 residues. Germline lookup yields CDR1 MNHNS and CDR2 SASEGT. The V end was cut by 6 bases, the J end by 3 bases, with 9 bases between. CDR3 coding DNA: TGTGCCAGCAGAGAGGATCCCAATCAGCCCCAGCATTTT. It yields the protein CASREDPNQPQHF.

The V and J genes are TRBV19 and TRBJ2-2; TRBD1 matches 7 bases. The germline V gene has CDR1 LNHDA and CDR2 SQIVND (reference sequence). The CDR3 runs 14 residues. Trimming removed 8 bases from V and 1 base from J; junction bases left unmatched: 4. DNA of the CDR3: TGTGCCAGTCCGTGGACAGGGAACACCGGGGAGCTGTTTTTT. Residues: CASPWTGNTGELFF.

The rearrangement joins TRBV4-2 to TRBJ2-4, with TRBD1 matching 8 bases. There are 13 residues in the CDR3. The junction had 3 bases not matched to a gene; V was cut back by 1 base and J by 10 bases. Germline CDR1 and CDR2: LGHNA and YNFKEQ. This chain's CDR3 is CASSQGDRGIQYF. CDR3 nucleotides: TGTGCCAGCAGCCAAGGTGACAGGGGAATTCAGTACTTC.

The chain couples TRBV7-8 to TRBJ1-5; D is uncertain. The germline CDR1 and CDR2 sequences are SGHVS and FQNEAQ. V was cut by 2 bases and J by 6 bases, with 14 bases left in between. The CDR3 runs 15 residues. The CDR3 region is CASSLRGSVGQPQHF. CDR3 sequence (DNA): TGTGCCAGCAGCTTACGGGGAAGTGTGGGTCAGCCCCAGCATTTT.

The chain couples TRBV2 to TRBJ2-7; TRBD1 agrees at 7 bases. V lost 2 bases to trimming and J lost 6 bases; unmatched junction nucleotides: 10. Germline V gives CDR1 SNHLY, CDR2 FYNNEI. CDR3 size: 15 residues. The CDR3 region has the DNA TGTGCCAGCAGTGAATTCAGTAGAGGGACAGCCGAGCAGTACTTC. Translation: CASSEFSRGTAEQYF.

The chain carries TRBV15 and TRBJ2-6, with D tentatively TRBD1 (6 bases). The germline V gene encodes CDR1 LNHNV and CDR2 YYDKDF (reference sequence). V dropped 3 bases and J dropped 3 bases, with 21 bases sitting between them. The CDR3 has 19 residues. The CDR3 DNA sequence: TGTGCCACCAGCAGTACAGGGAAAGTGGCTCTGGTTGGGGCCAACGTCCTGACTTTC. Its protein is CATSSTGKVALVGANVLTF.

The chain links TRBV6-1 to TRBJ1-4, with D tentatively TRBD1 (5 bases). V shed 8 bases and J shed 6 bases, with 13 bases lying between them. The CDR3 has 13 residues. Germline CDR1 reads MNHNS; CDR2 reads SASEGT. Here the CDR3 reads CASSSGLDEKLFF. DNA for the CDR3: TGTGCCAGCTCATCAGGGTTAGATGAAAAACTGTTTTTT.